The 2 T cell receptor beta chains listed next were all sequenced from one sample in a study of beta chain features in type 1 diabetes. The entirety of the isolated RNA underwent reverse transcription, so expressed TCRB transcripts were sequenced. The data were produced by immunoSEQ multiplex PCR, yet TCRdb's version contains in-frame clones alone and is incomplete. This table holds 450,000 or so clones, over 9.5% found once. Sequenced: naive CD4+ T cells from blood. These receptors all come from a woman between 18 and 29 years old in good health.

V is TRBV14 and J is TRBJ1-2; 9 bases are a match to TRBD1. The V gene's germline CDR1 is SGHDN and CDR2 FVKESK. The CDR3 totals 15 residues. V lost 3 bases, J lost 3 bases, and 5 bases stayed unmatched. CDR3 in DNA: TGTGCCAGCAGCCAGAAACAGGGGGCAGACTATGGCTACACCTTC. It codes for CASSQKQGADYGYTF.

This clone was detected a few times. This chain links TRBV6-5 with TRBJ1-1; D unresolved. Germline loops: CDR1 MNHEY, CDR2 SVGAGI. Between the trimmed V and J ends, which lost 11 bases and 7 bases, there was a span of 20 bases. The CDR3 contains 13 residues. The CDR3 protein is CAVNPGQRGEAFF. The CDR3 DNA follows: TGTGCCGTAAATCCCGGGCAACGGGGTGAAGCTTTCTTT.